The T cell receptor (beta chain) under discussion was sequenced for a study of blood T cell repertoires in COVID-19. At the level of the study: Researchers got acute and convalescent COVID-19 samples from the United States, Italy and Spain. Sample material is recorded as cDNA or gDNA derived from T cells, B-cell-depleted T cells, or PBMCs.

Original handling: Amplification of reference gene primers was used by the study to estimate nucleated cell counts. Profiled with immunoSEQ multiplex PCR; TCRdb holds only in-frame clones, not every one. V and J calls and clone size come straight from that table; D and trimming were deduced from the DNA. The sample yields roughly 180,000 clones, about 85% seen once. The specimen sequenced was peripheral blood. The receptor was derived from a man aged 55 to 70 who had recovered from COVID-19.

CDR3 region: CASSQDRGWAGDGYTF. The CDR3 DNA reads as TGCGCCAGCAGCCAAGATAGGGGTTGGGCAGGGGATGGCTACACCTTC. The V call is TRBV4-3, the J call TRBJ1-2, with D maybe TRBD1 (6 bases). Germline V lookup: CDR1 LGHNA, CDR2 YSLEER. V lost 0 bases and J lost 6, with 17 bases in between. The CDR3 is 16 residues long.